Each of the 10 T cell receptor beta chains below was sequenced from the same sample in a study of blood T cell repertoires in COVID-19. Profiling relied on immunoSEQ multiplex PCR, and the TCRdb table lists in-frame clones only, not all of them. This sample carries roughly 400,000 clones, around 87% of them seen once, and the ten largest clones take roughly 1.1%. The source material was PBMCs or T cells enriched from blood (not recorded which). The receptor source for this set is a man younger than 40 who had recovered from COVID-19.

The gene calls are TRBV9 and TRBJ1-6, with 9 positions matching TRBD1. V gave up 4 bases and J gave up 7 bases; unmatched junction bases: 6. Germline V gene sequence: CDR1 SGDLS, CDR2 YYNGEE. CDR3 length equals 15 residues. CDR3 nucleotides: TGTGCCAGCAGCCGCACAGGGGGCCAAAATTCACCCCTCCACTTT. Translating it yields CASSRTGGQNSPLHF.

V gene TRBV5-1 combines with J gene TRBJ1-1; D perhaps matches TRBD1 (5 bases). Germline CDR1 SGHRS, CDR2 YFSETQ. Trimming shortened V by 0 bases and J by 1 base, and 10 bases separated the two germline ends. The CDR3 totals 15 residues. In nucleotides, the CDR3 is TGCGCCAGCAGCTTGGCAACAGGCACGAACACTGAAGCTTTCTTT. Its translation is CASSLATGTNTEAFF.

The rearrangement links TRBV5-5 to TRBJ2-3; a possible D gene is TRBD1 (6 bases). The V end lost 4 bases, the J end lost 3 bases, and 15 bases lay between the germline ends. CDR1 is SGHKS, CDR2 YYEKEE, per germline (reference sequence). This CDR3 spans 15 amino acids. This chain's CDR3 is CASSPHPGQTDTQYF. The CDR3 nucleotides read TGTGCCAGCAGCCCCCATCCGGGACAAACAGATACGCAGTATTTT.

Only one count was recorded for this clone. The chain is built from TRBV11-2 and TRBJ2-3; 7 positions agree with TRBD2. CDR3 length equals 15 residues. The germline V gene has CDR1 SGHAT and CDR2 FQNNGV. V shed 5 bases, J shed 2 bases, and the junction held 7 bases outside the gene matches. The CDR3 DNA sequence: TGTGCCAGCAGCACCGGTGGGACTAACACAGATACGCAGTATTTT. It codes for CASSTGGTNTDTQYF.

The rearrangement uses TRBV29-1 and TRBJ2-7; D perhaps matches TRBD1 (5 bases). The germline V gene has CDR1 SQVTM and CDR2 ANQGSEA. Trimming shortened V by 7 bases and J by 0 bases, and 7 bases separated the two germline ends. The CDR3 length is 11 residues. CDR3 protein: CSAGHSYEQYF. For the CDR3, the DNA is TGCAGCGCAGGACACTCCTACGAGCAGTACTTC.

The rearrangement uses TRBV18 and TRBJ2-5, with 10 bases lining up with TRBD1. CDR1 KGHSH and CDR2 LQKENI come from the germline V gene. The CDR3 runs to 16 residues. Trimming at V came to 4 bases and at J to 1 base, leaving 6 bases not matched to a gene. The CDR3, as DNA: TGTGCCAGCTCACTGGAGCGGACAGGGGGCCAAGAGACCCAGTACTTC. It encodes CASSLERTGGQETQYF.

The rearrangement joins TRBV24-1 to TRBJ2-2; 14 bases match TRBD2. The length of the CDR3 is 16 residues. Per the germline V gene, CDR1 is KGHDR and CDR2 is SFDVKD. V shed 4 bases, J shed 7 bases, and the junction held 4 bases outside the gene matches. The DNA for the CDR3 is TGTGCCACCAGTGACCCCGGGACTAGCGGGAGCGGGGAGCTGTTTTTT. Encoded protein: CATSDPGTSGSGELFF.

This sequence joins TRBV13 and TRBJ2-7; 13 bases are shared with TRBD2. J gave up 5 bases and V 5 bases, and 9 bases lay outside the gene matches. CDR1 and CDR2 from the germline V gene are PRHDT and FYEKMQ (reference sequence). The CDR3 has 16 amino acids. CDR3 loop: CASSGPGLAGINEQYF. The CDR3 DNA reads as TGTGCCAGCAGCGGCCCGGGACTAGCGGGAATCAACGAGCAGTACTTC.

This clone has just a few counts. The chain couples TRBV2 to TRBJ2-5; D is undetermined. This CDR3 region has 11 residues. CDR1 and CDR2 (germline): SNHLY, FYNNEI. The V and J ends lost 6 bases and 6 bases respectively, with 8 bases between them. CDR3 nucleotide sequence: TGTGCCAGCAGCAGCGTGCAGACCCAGTACTTC. Translating it yields CASSSVQTQYF.

V usage is TRBV28 and J usage is TRBJ2-4; 10 bases are shared with TRBD2. Germline loops: CDR1 MDHEN, CDR2 SYDVKM. This CDR3 has 18 amino acids. Germline trimming cut 2 bases from V and 0 bases from J; bases unmatched to any gene: 7. CDR3 protein: CASSLVGGLAIAKNIQYF. CDR3 sequence (DNA): TGTGCCAGCAGTTTAGTTGGGGGACTAGCGATAGCCAAAAACATTCAGTACTTC.